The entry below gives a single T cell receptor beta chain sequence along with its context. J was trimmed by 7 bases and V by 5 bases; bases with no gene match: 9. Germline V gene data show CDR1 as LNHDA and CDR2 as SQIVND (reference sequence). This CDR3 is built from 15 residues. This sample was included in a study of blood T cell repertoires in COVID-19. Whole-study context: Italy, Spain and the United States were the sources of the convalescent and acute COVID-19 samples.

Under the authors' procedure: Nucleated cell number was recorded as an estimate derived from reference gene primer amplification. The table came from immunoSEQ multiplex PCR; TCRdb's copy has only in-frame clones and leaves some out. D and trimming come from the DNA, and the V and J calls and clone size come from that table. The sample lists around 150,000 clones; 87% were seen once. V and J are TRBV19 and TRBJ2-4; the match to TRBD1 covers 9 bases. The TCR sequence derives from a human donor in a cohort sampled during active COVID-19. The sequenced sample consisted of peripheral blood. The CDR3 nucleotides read TGTGCCAGTAGTCCTCGGACAGGGGTGAGGAACATTCAGTACTTC. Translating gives CASSPRTGVRNIQYF.